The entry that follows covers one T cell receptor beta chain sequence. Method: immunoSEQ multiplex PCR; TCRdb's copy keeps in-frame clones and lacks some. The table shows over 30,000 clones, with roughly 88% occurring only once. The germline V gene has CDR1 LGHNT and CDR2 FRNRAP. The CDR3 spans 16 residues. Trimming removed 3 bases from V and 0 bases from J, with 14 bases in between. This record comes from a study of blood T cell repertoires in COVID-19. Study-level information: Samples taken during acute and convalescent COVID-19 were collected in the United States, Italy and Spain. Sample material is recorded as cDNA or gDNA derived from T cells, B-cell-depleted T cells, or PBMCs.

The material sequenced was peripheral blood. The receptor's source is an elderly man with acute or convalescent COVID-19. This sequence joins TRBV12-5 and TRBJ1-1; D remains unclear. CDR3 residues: CASGFTPLIMNTEAFF. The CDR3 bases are TGTGCTAGTGGTTTTACCCCCCTAATCATGAACACTGAAGCTTTCTTT.